Included here is one T cell receptor beta chain sequence, with context. The source of the sample is a study of T cell changes during pregnancy in multiple sclerosis. The V gene's germline CDR1 is ENHRY and CDR2 SYGVKD. The CDR3 spans 15 residues. The junction had 11 bases not matched to a gene; V was cut back by 6 bases and J by 4 bases. The protocol was immunoSEQ multiplex PCR, while the TCRdb copy is restricted to in-frame clones and leaves out a portion. The sample yields nearly 50,000 clones, 94% seen once. The chain carries TRBV10-3 and TRBJ2-7; TRBD1 matches at 8 bases. This receptor was obtained from a female donor with multiple sclerosis, enrolled in a pregnancy study. Specimen: CD4+ T cells from peripheral blood mononuclear cells, collected in the first trimester of pregnancy. The CDR3 DNA reads TGTGCCATCAGGACTGAAGGGACAGGACCTTACGAGCAGTACTTC. Protein: CAIRTEGTGPYEQYF.